The present entry profiles one T cell receptor (beta chain) with its context. This record belongs to a study of T cells in localized non-small cell lung cancer. This table comes from immunoSEQ multiplex PCR, and its TCRdb copy is limited to in-frame clones, with some not included. Among around 79,000 clones listed, 80% were seen once. This sample comprised PBMCs, obtained before any cancer treatment. This sequence was found in a man aged 40 to 75 with stage II squamous cell lung carcinoma.

CDR3 bases: TGTGCCAGCACTAAGACAGGGACCTACGAGCAGTACTTC. Residues: CASTKTGTYEQYF. The chain has TRBV2 and TRBJ2-7; TRBD1 aligns across 7 bases. Per the germline V gene, CDR1 is SNHLY and CDR2 is FYNNEI. The V and J ends lost 7 bases and 2 bases, in that order; junction bases with no gene match: 5. This CDR3 has 13 amino acids.